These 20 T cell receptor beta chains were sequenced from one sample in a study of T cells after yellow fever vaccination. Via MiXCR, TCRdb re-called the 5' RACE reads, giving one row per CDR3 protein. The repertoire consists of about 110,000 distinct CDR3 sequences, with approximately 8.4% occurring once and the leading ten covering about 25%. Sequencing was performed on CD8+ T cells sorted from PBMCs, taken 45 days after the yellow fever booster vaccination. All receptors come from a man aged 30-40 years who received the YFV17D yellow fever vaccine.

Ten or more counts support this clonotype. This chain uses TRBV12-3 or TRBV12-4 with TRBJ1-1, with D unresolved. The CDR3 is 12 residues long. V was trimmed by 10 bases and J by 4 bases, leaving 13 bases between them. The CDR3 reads CAIFGGTTEAFF. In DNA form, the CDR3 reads TGTGCCATTTTCGGAGGTACCACTGAAGCTTTCTTT.

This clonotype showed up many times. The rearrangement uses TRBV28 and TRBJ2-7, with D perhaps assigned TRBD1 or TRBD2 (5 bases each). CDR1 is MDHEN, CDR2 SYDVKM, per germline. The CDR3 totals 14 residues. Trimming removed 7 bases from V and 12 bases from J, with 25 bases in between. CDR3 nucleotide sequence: TGTGCCAGCACCCCGGCCAGGAGGACATACGATACGTACTTC. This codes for CASTPARRTYDTYF.

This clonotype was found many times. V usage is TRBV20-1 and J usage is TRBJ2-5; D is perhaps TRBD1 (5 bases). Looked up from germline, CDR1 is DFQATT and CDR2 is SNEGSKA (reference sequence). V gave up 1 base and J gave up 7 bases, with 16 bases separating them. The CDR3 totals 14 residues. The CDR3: CSARVQDHWGTQYF. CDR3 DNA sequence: TGCAGTGCTAGAGTACAGGACCACTGGGGGACCCAGTACTTC.

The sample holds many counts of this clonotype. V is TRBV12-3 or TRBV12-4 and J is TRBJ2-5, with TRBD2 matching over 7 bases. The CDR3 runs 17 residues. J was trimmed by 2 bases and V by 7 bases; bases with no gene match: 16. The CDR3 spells CASTGGKASGLQETQYF. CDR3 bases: TGTGCCAGCACTGGGGGAAAAGCTAGCGGACTACAAGAGACCCAGTACTTC.

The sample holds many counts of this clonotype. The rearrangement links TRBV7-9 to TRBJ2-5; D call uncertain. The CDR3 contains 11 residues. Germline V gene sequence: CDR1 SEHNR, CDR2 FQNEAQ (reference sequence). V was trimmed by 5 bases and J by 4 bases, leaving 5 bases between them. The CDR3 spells CASSLIETQYF. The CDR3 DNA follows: TGTGCCAGCAGCCTAATAGAGACCCAGTACTTC.

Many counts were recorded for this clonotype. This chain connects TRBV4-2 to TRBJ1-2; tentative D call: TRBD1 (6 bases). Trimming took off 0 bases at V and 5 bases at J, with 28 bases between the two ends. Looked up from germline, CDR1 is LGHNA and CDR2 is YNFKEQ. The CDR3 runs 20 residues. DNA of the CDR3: TGTGCCAGCAGCCAAGATCACGGCAGGGGAGGTCCCGAAAAGATTTATGGCTACACCTTC. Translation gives CASSQDHGRGGPEKIYGYTF.

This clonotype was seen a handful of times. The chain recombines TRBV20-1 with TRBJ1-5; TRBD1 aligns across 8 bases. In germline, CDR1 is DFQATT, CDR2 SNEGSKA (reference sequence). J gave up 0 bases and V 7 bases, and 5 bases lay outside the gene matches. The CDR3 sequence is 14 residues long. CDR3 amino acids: CSVLTGGSNQPQHF. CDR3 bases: TGCAGTGTTCTTACAGGGGGTAGCAATCAGCCCCAGCATTTT.

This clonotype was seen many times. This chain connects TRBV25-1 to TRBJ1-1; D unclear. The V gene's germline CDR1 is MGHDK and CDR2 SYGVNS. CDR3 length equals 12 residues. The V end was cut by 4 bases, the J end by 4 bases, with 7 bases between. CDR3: CASSAGTTEAFF. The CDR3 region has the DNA TGTGCCAGCAGTGCGGGAACCACTGAAGCTTTCTTT.

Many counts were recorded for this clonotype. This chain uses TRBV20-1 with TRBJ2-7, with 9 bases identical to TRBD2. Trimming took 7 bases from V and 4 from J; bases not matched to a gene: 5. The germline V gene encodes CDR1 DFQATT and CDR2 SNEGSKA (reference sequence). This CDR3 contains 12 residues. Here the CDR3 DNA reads TGCAGTGGTTCTAGCGGGACTTACGAGCAGTACTTC. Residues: CSGSSGTYEQYF.

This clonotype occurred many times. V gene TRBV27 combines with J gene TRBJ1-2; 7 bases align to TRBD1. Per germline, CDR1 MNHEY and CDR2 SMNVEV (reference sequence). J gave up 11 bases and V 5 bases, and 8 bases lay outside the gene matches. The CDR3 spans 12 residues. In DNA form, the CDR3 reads TGTGCCAGCAGTCCAACAGGGGCGAGGTACACCTTC. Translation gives CASSPTGARYTF.

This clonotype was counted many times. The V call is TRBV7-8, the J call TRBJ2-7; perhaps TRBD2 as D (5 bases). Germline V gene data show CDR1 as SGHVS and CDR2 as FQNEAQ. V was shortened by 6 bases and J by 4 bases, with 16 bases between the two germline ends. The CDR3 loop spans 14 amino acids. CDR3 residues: CASRPRRADYEQYF. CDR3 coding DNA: TGTGCCAGCAGACCCCGGCGGGCCGATTACGAGCAGTACTTC.

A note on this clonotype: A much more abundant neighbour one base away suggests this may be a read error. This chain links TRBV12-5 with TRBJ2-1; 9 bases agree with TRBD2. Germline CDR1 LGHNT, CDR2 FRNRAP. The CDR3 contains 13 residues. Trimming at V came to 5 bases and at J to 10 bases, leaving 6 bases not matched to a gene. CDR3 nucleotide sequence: TGTGCTAGTGGTCTTGTAGCGGGAGTGGAGCAGTTCTTC. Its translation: CASGLVAGVEQFF.

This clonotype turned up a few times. CDR3 DNA: TGTGCCAGCAGCTTGGAGGGGACAGCCATTTCCACAGATACGCAGTATTTT. It codes for CASSLEGTAISTDTQYF. The chain recombines TRBV5-6 with TRBJ2-3; TRBD1 matches at 7 bases. There are 17 residues in the CDR3. Unmatched junction bases numbered 9, after V lost 0 bases and J lost 2 bases. Germline V gene data show CDR1 as SGHDT and CDR2 as YYEEEE.

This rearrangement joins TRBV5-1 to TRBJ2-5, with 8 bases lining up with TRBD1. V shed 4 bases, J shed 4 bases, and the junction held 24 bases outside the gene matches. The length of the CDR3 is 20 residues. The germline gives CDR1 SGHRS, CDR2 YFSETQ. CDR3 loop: CASSLQIPTGATVPIETQYF. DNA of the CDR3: TGCGCCAGCAGCCTTCAAATACCGACAGGGGCCACCGTACCAATAGAGACCCAGTACTTC.

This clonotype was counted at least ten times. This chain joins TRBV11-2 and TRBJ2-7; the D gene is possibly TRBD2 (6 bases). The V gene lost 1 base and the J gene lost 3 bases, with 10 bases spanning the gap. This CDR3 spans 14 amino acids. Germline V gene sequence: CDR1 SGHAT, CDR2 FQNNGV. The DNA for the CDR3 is TGTGCCAGCAGCTTAGCCCGGACTATCTACGAGCAGTACTTC. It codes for CASSLARTIYEQYF.

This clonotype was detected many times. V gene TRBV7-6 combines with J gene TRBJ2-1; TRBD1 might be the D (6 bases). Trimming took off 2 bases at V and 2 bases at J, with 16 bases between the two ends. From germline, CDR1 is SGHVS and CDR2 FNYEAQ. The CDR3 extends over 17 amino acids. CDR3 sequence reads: CASSLTRGRGPYNEQFF. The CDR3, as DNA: TGTGCCAGCAGCTTAACCCGAGGCAGGGGCCCCTACAATGAGCAGTTCTTC.

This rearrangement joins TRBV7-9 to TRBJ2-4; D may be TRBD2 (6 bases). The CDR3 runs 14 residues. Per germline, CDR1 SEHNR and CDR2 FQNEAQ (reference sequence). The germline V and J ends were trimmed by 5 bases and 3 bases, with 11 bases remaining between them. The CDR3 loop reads CASSEEGRKNIQYF. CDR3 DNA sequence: TGTGCCAGCAGCGAGGAGGGACGCAAAAACATTCAGTACTTC.

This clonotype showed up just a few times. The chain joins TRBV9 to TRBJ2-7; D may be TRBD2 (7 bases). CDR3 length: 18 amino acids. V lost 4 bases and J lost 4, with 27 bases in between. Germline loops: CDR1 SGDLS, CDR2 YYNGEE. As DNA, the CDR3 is TGTGCCAGCAGCACCCCGAAGAGAGGGGGGGTCCTCGTGTACGAGCAGTACTTC. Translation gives CASSTPKRGGVLVYEQYF.

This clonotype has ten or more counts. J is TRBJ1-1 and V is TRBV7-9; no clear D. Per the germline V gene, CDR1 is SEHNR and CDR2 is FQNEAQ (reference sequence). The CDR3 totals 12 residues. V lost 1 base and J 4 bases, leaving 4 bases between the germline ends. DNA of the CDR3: TGTGCCAGCAGCTTAGACAGCACTGAAGCTTTCTTT. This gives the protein CASSLDSTEAFF.

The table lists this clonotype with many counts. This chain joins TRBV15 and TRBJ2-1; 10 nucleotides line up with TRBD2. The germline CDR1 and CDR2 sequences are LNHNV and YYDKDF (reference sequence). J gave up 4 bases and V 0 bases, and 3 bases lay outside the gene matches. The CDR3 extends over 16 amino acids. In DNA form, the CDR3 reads TGTGCCACCAGCAGAGATCCTAGCGGGAGATACAATGAGCAGTTCTTC. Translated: CATSRDPSGRYNEQFF.